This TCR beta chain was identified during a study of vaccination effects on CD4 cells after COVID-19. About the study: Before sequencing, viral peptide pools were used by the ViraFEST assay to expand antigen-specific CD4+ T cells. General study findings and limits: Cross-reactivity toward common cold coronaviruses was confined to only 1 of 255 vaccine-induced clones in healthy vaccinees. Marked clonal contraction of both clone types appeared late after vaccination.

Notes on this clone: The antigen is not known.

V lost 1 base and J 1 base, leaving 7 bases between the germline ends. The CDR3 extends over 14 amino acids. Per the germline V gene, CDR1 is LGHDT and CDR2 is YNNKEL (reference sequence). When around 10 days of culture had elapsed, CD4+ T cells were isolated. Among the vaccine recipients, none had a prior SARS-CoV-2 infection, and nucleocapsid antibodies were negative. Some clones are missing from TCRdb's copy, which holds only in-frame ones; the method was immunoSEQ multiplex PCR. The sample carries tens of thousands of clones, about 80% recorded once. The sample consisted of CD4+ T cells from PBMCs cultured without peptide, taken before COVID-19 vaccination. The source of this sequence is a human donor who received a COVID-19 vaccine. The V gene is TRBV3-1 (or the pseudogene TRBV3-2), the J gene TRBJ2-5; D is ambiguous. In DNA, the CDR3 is TGTGCCAGCAGCCAAGGAACGGGCCAAGAGACCCAGTACTTC. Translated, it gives CASSQGTGQETQYF.